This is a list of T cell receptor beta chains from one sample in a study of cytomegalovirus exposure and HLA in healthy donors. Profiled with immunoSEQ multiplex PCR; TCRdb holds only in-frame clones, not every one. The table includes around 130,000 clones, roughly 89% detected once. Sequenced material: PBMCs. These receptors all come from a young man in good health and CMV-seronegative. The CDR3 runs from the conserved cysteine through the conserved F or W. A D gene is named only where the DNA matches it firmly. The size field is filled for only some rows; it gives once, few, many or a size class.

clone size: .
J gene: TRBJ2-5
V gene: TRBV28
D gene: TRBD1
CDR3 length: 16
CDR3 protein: CASSSSQGALRETQYF
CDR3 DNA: TGTGCCAGCAGTTCATCTCAGGGGGCTCTGCGAGAGACCCAGTACTTC

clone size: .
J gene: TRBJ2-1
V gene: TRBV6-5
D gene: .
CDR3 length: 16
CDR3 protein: CASSYVRSRYPNEQFF
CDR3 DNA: TGTGCCAGCAGTTACGTGAGGAGTAGGTATCCCAATGAGCAGTTCTTC

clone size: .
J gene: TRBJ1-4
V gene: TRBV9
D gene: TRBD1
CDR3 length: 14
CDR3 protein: CASSVSGTGEKLFF
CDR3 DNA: TGTGCCAGCAGCGTCAGCGGGACAGGGGAAAAACTGTTTTTT

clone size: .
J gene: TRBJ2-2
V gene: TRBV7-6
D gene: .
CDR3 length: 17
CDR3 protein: CASSLARGAVRTGELFF
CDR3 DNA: TGTGCCAGCAGCTTAGCCAGGGGGGCAGTGCGTACCGGGGAGCTGTTTTTT

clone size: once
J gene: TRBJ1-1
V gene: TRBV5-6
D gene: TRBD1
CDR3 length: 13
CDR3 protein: CASSSGQGLEAFF
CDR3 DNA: TGTGCCAGCAGCTCGGGACAGGGACTTGAAGCTTTCTTT

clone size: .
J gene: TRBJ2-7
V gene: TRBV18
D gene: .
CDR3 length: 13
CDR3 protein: CASSPGQSYEQYF
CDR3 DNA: TGTGCCAGCTCACCTGGACAGTCCTACGAGCAGTACTTC

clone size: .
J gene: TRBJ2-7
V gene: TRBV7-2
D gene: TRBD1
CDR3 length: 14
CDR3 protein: CASSLAWTGNEQYF
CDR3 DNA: TGTGCCAGCAGCTTAGCCTGGACAGGCAACGAGCAGTACTTC

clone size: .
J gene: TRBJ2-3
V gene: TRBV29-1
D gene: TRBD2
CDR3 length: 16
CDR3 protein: CSVGRLAGPLTDTQYF
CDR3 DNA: TGCAGCGTTGGAAGGCTAGCGGGGCCACTCACAGATACGCAGTATTTT

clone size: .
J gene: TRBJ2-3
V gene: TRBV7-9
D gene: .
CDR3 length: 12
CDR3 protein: CASSGRADTQYF
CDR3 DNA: TGTGCCAGCAGCGGCAGGGCAGATACGCAGTATTTT

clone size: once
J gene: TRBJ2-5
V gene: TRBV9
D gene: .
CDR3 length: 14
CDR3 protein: CASSEQGLSETQYF
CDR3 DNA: TGTGCCAGCAGCGAACAGGGTTTATCGGAGACCCAGTACTTC

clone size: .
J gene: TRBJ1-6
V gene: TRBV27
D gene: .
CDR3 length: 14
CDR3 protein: CASSLTGLRSPLHF
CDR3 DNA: TGTGCCAGCAGTTTAACAGGGCTTCGGTCACCCCTCCACTTT

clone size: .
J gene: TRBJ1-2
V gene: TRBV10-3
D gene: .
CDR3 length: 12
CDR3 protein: CAISDRGYGYTF
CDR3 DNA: TGTGCCATCAGTGACAGGGGATATGGCTACACCTTC

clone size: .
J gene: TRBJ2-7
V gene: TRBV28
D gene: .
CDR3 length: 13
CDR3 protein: CASSLGSSYEQYF
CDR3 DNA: TGTGCCAGCAGTTTAGGGAGCTCCTACGAGCAGTACTTC

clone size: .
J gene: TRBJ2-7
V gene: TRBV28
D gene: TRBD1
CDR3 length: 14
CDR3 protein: CASSSPGQSYEQYF
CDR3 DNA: TGTGCCAGCAGTTCCCCGGGACAGTCCTACGAGCAGTACTTC

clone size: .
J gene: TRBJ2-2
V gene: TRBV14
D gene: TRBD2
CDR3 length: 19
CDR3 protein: CASSPTGGAGGYGTGELFF
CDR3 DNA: TGTGCCAGCAGCCCCACAGGAGGAGCGGGGGGCTATGGGACCGGGGAGCTGTTTTTT

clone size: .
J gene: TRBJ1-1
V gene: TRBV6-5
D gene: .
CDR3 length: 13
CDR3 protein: CASSYSEAREAFF
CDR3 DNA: TGTGCCAGCAGTTACTCGGAGGCTAGGGAAGCTTTCTTT

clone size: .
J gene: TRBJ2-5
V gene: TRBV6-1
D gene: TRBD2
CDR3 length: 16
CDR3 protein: CASSEIRGGAMETQYF
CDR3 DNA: TGTGCCAGCAGTGAAATACGCGGGGGGGCGATGGAGACCCAGTACTTC

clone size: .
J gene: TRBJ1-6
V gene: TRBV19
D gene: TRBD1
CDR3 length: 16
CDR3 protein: CASSKETGAYNSPLHF
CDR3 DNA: TGTGCCAGTAGTAAAGAGACAGGGGCTTATAATTCACCCCTCCACTTT